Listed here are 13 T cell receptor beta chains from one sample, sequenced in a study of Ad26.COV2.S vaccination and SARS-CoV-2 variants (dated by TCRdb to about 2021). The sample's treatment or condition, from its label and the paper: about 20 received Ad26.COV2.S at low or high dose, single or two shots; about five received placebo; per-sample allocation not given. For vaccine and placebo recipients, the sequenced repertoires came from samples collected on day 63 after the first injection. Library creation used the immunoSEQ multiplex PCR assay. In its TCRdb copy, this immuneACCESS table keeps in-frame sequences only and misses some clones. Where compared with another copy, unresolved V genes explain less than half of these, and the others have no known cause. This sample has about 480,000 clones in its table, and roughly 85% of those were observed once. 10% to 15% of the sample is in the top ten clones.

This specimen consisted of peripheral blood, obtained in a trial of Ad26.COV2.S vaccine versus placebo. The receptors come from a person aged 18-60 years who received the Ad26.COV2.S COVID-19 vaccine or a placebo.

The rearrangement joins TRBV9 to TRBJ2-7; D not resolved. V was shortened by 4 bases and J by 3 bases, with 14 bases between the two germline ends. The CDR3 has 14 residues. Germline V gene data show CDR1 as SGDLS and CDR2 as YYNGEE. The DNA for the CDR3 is TGTGCCAGCAGCTTTTCTTTAGACCTCTACGAGCAGTACTTC. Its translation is CASSFSLDLYEQYF.

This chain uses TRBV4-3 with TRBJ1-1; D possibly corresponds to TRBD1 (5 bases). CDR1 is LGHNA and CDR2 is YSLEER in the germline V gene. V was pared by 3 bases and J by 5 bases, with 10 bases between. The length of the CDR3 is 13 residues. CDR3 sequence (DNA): TGCGCCAGCAGCCACAGGGAGGATACTGAAGCTTTCTTT. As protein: CASSHREDTEAFF.

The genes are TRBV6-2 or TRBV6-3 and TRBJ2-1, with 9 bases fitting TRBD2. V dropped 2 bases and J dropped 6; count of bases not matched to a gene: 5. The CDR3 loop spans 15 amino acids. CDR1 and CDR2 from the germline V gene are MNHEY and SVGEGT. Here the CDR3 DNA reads TGTGCCAGCAGTTACGGGATAGCGGGAGCCAATGAGCAGTTCTTC. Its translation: CASSYGIAGANEQFF.

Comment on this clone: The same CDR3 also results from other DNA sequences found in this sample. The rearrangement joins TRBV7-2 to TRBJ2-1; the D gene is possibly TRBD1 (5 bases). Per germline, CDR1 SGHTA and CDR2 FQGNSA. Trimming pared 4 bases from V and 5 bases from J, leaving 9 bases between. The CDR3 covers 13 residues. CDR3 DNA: TGTGCCAGCAGCTCCAGGGTTAACAATGAGCAGTTCTTC. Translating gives CASSSRVNNEQFF.

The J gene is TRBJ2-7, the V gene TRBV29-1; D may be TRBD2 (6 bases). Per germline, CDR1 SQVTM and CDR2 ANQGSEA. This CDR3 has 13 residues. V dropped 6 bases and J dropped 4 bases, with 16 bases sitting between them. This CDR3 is CSVGPGGRYEQYF. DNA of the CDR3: TGCAGCGTCGGACCCGGGGGAAGGTACGAGCAGTACTTC.

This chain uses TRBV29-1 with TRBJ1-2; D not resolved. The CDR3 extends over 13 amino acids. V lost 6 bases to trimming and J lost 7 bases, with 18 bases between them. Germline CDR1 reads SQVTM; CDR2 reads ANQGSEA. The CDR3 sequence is CSVAIGRAGGYTF. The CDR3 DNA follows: TGCAGCGTCGCTATTGGGAGGGCTGGTGGCTACACCTTC.

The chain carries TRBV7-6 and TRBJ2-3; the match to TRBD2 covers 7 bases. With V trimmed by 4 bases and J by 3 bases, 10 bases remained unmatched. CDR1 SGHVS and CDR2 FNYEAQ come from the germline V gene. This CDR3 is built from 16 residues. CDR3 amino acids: CASSSGLDLKTDTQYF. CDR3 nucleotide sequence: TGTGCCAGCAGCTCCGGACTAGACCTAAAGACAGATACGCAGTATTTT.

CDR3 bases: TGTGCCAGCAGCCAAAGTATAAGAGGCACCGGGGAGCTGTTTTTT. Encoded protein: CASSQSIRGTGELFF. The gene calls are TRBV3-1 (or the pseudogene TRBV3-2) and TRBJ2-2; D remains unclear. Germline values: CDR1 LGHDT, CDR2 YNNKEL (reference sequence). V dropped 2 bases and J dropped 4 bases, with 11 bases sitting between them. The CDR3 is 15 amino acids.

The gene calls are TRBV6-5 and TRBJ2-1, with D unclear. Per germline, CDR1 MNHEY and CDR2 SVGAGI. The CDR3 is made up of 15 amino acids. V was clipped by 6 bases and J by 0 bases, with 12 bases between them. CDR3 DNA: TGTGCCAGCAGGAGTACAGTTAGCTCCTACAATGAGCAGTTCTTC. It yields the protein CASRSTVSSYNEQFF.

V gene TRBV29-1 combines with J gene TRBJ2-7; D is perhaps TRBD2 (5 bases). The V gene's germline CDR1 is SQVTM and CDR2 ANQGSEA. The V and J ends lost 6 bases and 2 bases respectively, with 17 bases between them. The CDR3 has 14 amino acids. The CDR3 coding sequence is TGCAGCGTCGTTAGGCCAGCGGAGCCCTACGAGCAGTACTTC. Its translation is CSVVRPAEPYEQYF.

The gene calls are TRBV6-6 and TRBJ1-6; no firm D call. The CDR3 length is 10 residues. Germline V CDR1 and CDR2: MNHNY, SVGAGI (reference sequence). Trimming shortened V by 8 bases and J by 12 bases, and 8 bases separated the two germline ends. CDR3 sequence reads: CASGRKPLHF. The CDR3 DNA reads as TGTGCCAGCGGAAGGAAACCCCTCCACTTT.

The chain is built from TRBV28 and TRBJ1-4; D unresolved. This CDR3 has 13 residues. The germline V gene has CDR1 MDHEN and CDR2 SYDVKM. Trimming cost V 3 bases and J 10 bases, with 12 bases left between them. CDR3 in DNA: TGTGCCAGCAGTTTCGGACCGCTCGCAAAACTGTTTTTT. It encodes CASSFGPLAKLFF.

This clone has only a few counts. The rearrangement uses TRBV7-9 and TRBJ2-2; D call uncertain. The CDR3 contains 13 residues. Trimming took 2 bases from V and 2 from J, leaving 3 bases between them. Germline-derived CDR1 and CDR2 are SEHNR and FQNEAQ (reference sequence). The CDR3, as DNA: TGTGCCAGCAGCTTATATAACACCGGGGAGCTGTTTTTT. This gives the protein CASSLYNTGELFF.